What follows are 5 T cell receptor beta chains derived from one specimen sequenced in a study of blood T cell repertoires in COVID-19. Generated by immunoSEQ multiplex PCR, the TCRdb table keeps only in-frame clones and is missing some. The sample has 240,000 or so clones, more than 75% seen once. The sample was peripheral blood. Receptors were obtained from a woman in her 70s with active or convalescent COVID-19.

CDR3: CASSQGGGREGEQYF. The CDR3, as DNA: TGTGCCAGCAGCCAAGGAGGGGGCAGGGAAGGCGAGCAGTACTTC. The V call is TRBV11-3, the J call TRBJ2-7, with D possibly matching TRBD1 (7 bases). The CDR3 is made up of 15 amino acids. Between the trimmed V and J ends, which lost 5 bases and 6 bases, there was a span of 20 bases. Germline CDR1 and CDR2: SGHNT and YENEEA.

V gene TRBV19 combines with J gene TRBJ1-5; TRBD1 is a possible D gene (6 bases). The germline gives CDR1 LNHDA, CDR2 SQIVND (reference sequence). Trimming stripped 7 bases from V and 0 bases from J, with 10 bases between. The CDR3 consists of 14 residues. The CDR3 sequence is CASKGGSSNQPQHF. CDR3 sequence (DNA): TGTGCCAGTAAGGGGGGGTCTAGCAATCAGCCCCAGCATTTT.

The chain is built from TRBV5-1 and TRBJ1-4, with 8 bases lining up with TRBD1. CDR1 is SGHRS and CDR2 is YFSETQ in the germline V gene. V lost 4 bases to trimming and J lost 6 bases; unmatched junction nucleotides: 8. The CDR3 has 15 residues. The CDR3 coding sequence is TGCGCCAGCAGCCGCCGACAGGGGTATTATGAAAAACTGTTTTTT. Amino acid sequence: CASSRRQGYYEKLFF. Full variable domain (rest looked up from reference TRBV5-1 and TRBJ1-4): KAGVTQTPRYLIKTRGQQVTLSCSPISGHRSVSWYQQTPGQGLQFLFEYFSETQRNKGNFPGRFSGRQFSNSRSEMNVSTLELGDSALYLCASSRRQGYYEKLFFGSGTQLSVL.

This clone was detected a few times. The CDR3 spells CASGLNPPGQLFNSPLHF. The CDR3 DNA reads TGTGCTAGTGGTTTGAACCCCCCGGGACAGCTTTTTAATTCACCCCTCCACTTT. The chain is built from TRBV12-5 and TRBJ1-6, with TRBD1 identical over 7 bases. V was clipped by 2 bases and J by 6 bases; unmatched bases: 13. The CDR3 runs 18 residues. Germline CDR1 and CDR2: LGHNT and FRNRAP.

CDR3 nucleotides: TGTGCCAGCAGCTGGGGACAGGTGAACACTGAAGCTTTCTTT. Translated, it gives CASSWGQVNTEAFF. The J gene is TRBJ1-1, the V gene TRBV28; 8 positions match TRBD1. Per the germline V gene, CDR1 is MDHEN and CDR2 is SYDVKM. V trimming: 6 bases; J trimming: 0 bases; junction bases outside the gene matches: 3. The CDR3 length is 14 residues.